These 14 T cell receptor beta chains share one sample of origin, sequenced in a study of blood T cell repertoires in COVID-19. Libraries were prepared by immunoSEQ multiplex PCR; TCRdb keeps only in-frame clonotypes and omits some of them. The table lists tens of thousands of clones, roughly 90% of them singletons. The sample consisted of peripheral blood. Source of these receptors: a human donor in a cohort sampled during active COVID-19.

The chain has TRBV5-5 and TRBJ1-2; 12 bases agree with TRBD1. The J segment lost 2 bases and the V segment lost 2 bases, leaving 10 bases of the junction unmatched. Germline-derived CDR1 and CDR2 are SGHKS and YYEKEE (reference sequence). This CDR3 has 18 residues. CDR3 bases: TGTGCCAGCAGCTTAGAGGGGACAGGGGGCACCTTCAACTATGGCTACACCTTC. This sequence encodes CASSLEGTGGTFNYGYTF.

The V gene is TRBV19, the J gene TRBJ2-7; the match to TRBD1 covers 10 bases. CDR3 length: 14 residues. In germline, CDR1 is LNHDA, CDR2 SQIVND (reference sequence). The ends lost 10 bases at V and 4 bases at J; junction bases unmatched: 10. The CDR3 reads CATRDRQGAYEQYF. The CDR3 DNA reads as TGTGCCACCAGAGACCGACAGGGGGCATACGAGCAGTACTTC. The full variable domain, completed using reference TRBV19 and TRBJ2-7, is DGGITQSPKYLFRKEGQNVTLSCEQNLNHDAMYWYRQDPGQGLRLIYYSQIVNDFQKGDIAEGYSVSREKKESFPLTVTSAQKNPTAFYLCATRDRQGAYEQYFGPGTRLTVT.

By share of the sample, this clone is medium-sized. The chain has TRBV6-5 and TRBJ2-7; D perhaps matches TRBD2 (6 bases). The CDR3 has 14 residues. The germline V gene has CDR1 MNHEY and CDR2 SVGAGI. Trimming left V 6 bases short and J 0 bases short, with 12 bases between. The CDR3: CASRGLMSSYEQYF. CDR3 sequence (DNA): TGTGCCAGCAGGGGACTCATGAGCTCCTACGAGCAGTACTTC.

The table lists this clone with a count of one. V is TRBV5-1 and J is TRBJ1-1; D remains unclear. The V end lost 1 base, the J end lost 5 bases, and 12 bases lay between the germline ends. The CDR3 runs 14 residues. Germline CDR1 and CDR2: SGHRS and YFSETQ. The CDR3 sequence: CASSLLSRGTEAFF. CDR3 in DNA: TGCGCCAGCAGCTTGCTCAGTAGAGGTACTGAAGCTTTCTTT.

This chain joins TRBV10-2 and TRBJ2-7; possibly TRBD1 for D (7 bases). Germline values: CDR1 WSHSY, CDR2 SAAADI. The germline V and J ends were trimmed by 8 bases and 6 bases, with 17 bases remaining between them. This CDR3 is 13 amino acids long. The DNA of the CDR3 is TGCGCCAGCCGCAGGGGGGTCATGGGCGAGCAGTACTTC. Translation gives CASRRGVMGEQYF.

The chain has TRBV3-1 (or the pseudogene TRBV3-2) and TRBJ2-7, with TRBD1 identical over 8 bases. The trim removed 0 bases at V and 4 bases at J, leaving 2 bases unmatched. This CDR3 is built from 14 residues. The germline CDR1 and CDR2 sequences are LGHDT and YNNKEL (reference sequence). CDR3 coding DNA: TGTGCCAGCAGCCAAGACTACAGGGGGTACGAGCAGTACTTC. Translating it yields CASSQDYRGYEQYF.

The chain couples TRBV2 to TRBJ2-5; 14 bases are shared with TRBD2. Losses at the gene ends were 4 bases for V and 6 bases for J; bases not matched to a gene: 4. The CDR3 is 15 amino acids. Germline CDR1 is SNHLY and CDR2 is FYNNEI. The CDR3 reads CASSVGLAGEKTQYF. CDR3 nucleotide sequence: TGTGCCAGCAGTGTGGGACTAGCGGGGGAGAAGACCCAGTACTTC.

The genes are TRBV27 and TRBJ2-7, with D possibly being TRBD2 (7 bases). This CDR3 is 15 amino acids long. CDR1 is MNHEY and CDR2 is SMNVEV in the germline V gene (reference sequence). V was clipped by 5 bases and J by 2 bases, with 16 bases between them. CDR3 nucleotide sequence: TGTGCCAGCAGTGGGGGGGCAGGCGGTACCTACGAGCAGTACTTC. Protein sequence: CASSGGAGGTYEQYF.

The chain carries TRBV18 and TRBJ1-3, with TRBD1 as a possible D gene (5 bases). This CDR3 spans 14 amino acids. The germline V gene has CDR1 KGHSH and CDR2 LQKENI. V was cut by 2 bases and J by 7 bases, with 12 bases left in between. This CDR3 is CASSPYQGANTIYF. CDR3 in DNA: TGTGCCAGCTCACCATACCAAGGGGCGAACACCATATATTTT.

This clone was observed once. V is TRBV28 and J is TRBJ1-4; TRBD1 agrees at 10 bases. This CDR3 is built from 16 residues. Germline CDR1 reads MDHEN; CDR2 reads SYDVKM. V was clipped by 6 bases and J by 7 bases; unmatched bases: 11. CDR3 sequence (DNA): TGTGCCAGCAGCACCAAGACAGGGGGCAGGGGTGAAAAACTGTTTTTT. Protein sequence: CASSTKTGGRGEKLFF.

In nucleotides, the CDR3 is TGTGCCAGCAGTTTCCTCTCCTACAATGAGCAGTTCTTC. This codes for CASSFLSYNEQFF. The chain is built from TRBV28 and TRBJ2-1; D unresolved. V was trimmed by 3 bases and J by 0 bases, leaving 3 bases between them. The CDR3 is 13 amino acids. Germline V lookup: CDR1 MDHEN, CDR2 SYDVKM. The whole variable domain, filled in from reference TRBV28 and TRBJ2-1, reads DVKVTQSSRYLVKRTGEKVFLECVQDMDHENMFWYRQDPGLGLRLIYFSYDVKMKEKGDIPEGYSVSREKKERFSLILESASTNQTSMYLCASSFLSYNEQFFGPGTRLTVL.

The chain carries TRBV4-3 and TRBJ2-7; D is possibly TRBD1 (6 bases). Germline assignment: CDR1 LGHNA and CDR2 YSLEER. The V end was cut by 3 bases, the J end by 5 bases, with 17 bases between. The CDR3 has 15 amino acids. CDR3 protein: CASSHTTGRTDEQYF. The CDR3 DNA reads as TGCGCCAGCAGCCACACCACAGGGAGAACTGACGAGCAGTACTTC.

V usage is TRBV6-1 and J usage is TRBJ1-5, with D perhaps TRBD1 (5 bases). Germline values: CDR1 MNHNS, CDR2 SASEGT. The CDR3 has 16 residues. The V end was cut by 6 bases, the J end by 6 bases, with 21 bases between. CDR3 DNA: TGTGCCAGCAGCGAAACCAGCCAGGGAAGCTTTCAGCCCCAGCATTTT. Its translation is CASSETSQGSFQPQHF.

The chain couples TRBV5-4 to TRBJ1-2; 7 bases match TRBD1. This CDR3 has 14 amino acids. Trimming at V came to 1 base and at J to 1 base, leaving 1 base not matched to a gene. Germline CDR1 and CDR2: SGHNT and YYREEE (reference sequence). CDR3 bases: TGTGCCAGCAGCTTGACAGGGGTTAACTATGGCTACACCTTC. It translates to CASSLTGVNYGYTF.